The next 25 T cell receptor beta chains were all read from a single sample in a study of blood T cell repertoires in COVID-19. Assay used: immunoSEQ multiplex PCR; TCRdb lists only in-frame clones, some missing. The sample carries 30,000 to 40,000 clones, around 77% recorded once. The specimen was peripheral blood. These TCRs come from a human donor in a cohort sampled during active COVID-19.

This chain joins TRBV3-1 (or the pseudogene TRBV3-2) and TRBJ1-1; D is perhaps TRBD1 (5 bases). The V and J ends lost 4 bases and 4 bases respectively, with 19 bases between them. Germline-derived CDR1 and CDR2 are LGHDT and YNNKEL (reference sequence). The length of the CDR3 is 16 residues. The DNA of the CDR3 is TGTGCCAGCAGCCCCCGACAACTGGGGGGGGGCACTGAAGCTTTCTTT. It codes for CASSPRQLGGGTEAFF.

The chain combines TRBV7-8 with TRBJ2-2; 11 positions match TRBD1. Germline trimming cut 1 base from V and 1 base from J; bases unmatched to any gene: 2. This CDR3 region has 17 residues. CDR1 and CDR2 (germline): SGHVS, FQNEAQ. CDR3 protein: CASSLVGTGGNTGELFF. For the CDR3, the DNA is TGTGCCAGCAGCTTAGTAGGGACAGGGGGGAACACCGGGGAGCTGTTTTTT.

This clone is a singleton in its sample. CDR3 DNA: TGTGCCAGCAGCCCGGGGACTGGTGGAAACACCATATATTTT. Residues: CASSPGTGGNTIYF. The chain combines TRBV7-2 with TRBJ1-3; perhaps TRBD1 as D (5 bases). In germline, CDR1 is SGHTA, CDR2 FQGNSA. The V end lost 5 bases, the J end lost 3 bases, and 11 bases lay between the germline ends. The CDR3 contains 14 residues.

The rearrangement links TRBV19 to TRBJ1-2, with D perhaps TRBD1 (5 bases). V was shortened by 6 bases and J by 4 bases, with 21 bases between the two germline ends. The CDR3 covers 16 residues. In germline, CDR1 is LNHDA, CDR2 SQIVND (reference sequence). This CDR3 reads CASSPESGRGLYGYTF. The CDR3 bases are TGTGCCAGTAGCCCAGAATCGGGGAGGGGACTCTATGGCTACACCTTC.

CDR3 residues: CASGSPPVGSEQYF. The CDR3 region has the DNA TGTGCTAGTGGTTCCCCCCCTGTCGGGTCCGAGCAGTACTTC. This sequence joins TRBV12-5 and TRBJ2-7; D is uncertain. V was cut by 4 bases and J by 6 bases, with 16 bases left in between. CDR3 length: 14 amino acids. Germline CDR1 is LGHNT and CDR2 is FRNRAP. The complete variable domain, with remaining parts taken from reference TRBV12-5 and TRBJ2-7, reads DARVTQTPRHKVTEMGQEVTMRCQPILGHNTVFWYRQTMMQGLELLAYFRNRAPLDDSGMPKDRFSAEMPDATLATLKIQPSEPRDSAVYFCASGSPPVGSEQYFGPGTRLTVT.

The chain uses TRBV28 and TRBJ1-2; no clear D. V dropped 3 bases and J dropped 2 bases, with 7 bases sitting between them. This CDR3 is 13 amino acids long. Germline lookup yields CDR1 MDHEN and CDR2 SYDVKM. The CDR3 sequence: CASSLNRNYGYTF. Here the CDR3 DNA reads TGTGCCAGCAGTTTGAACAGAAACTATGGCTACACCTTC.

V gene TRBV11-2 combines with J gene TRBJ2-5, with D perhaps TRBD2 (5 bases). Between the trimmed V and J ends, which lost 0 bases and 2 bases, there was a span of 16 bases. The germline CDR1 and CDR2 sequences are SGHAT and FQNNGV. The CDR3 loop spans 17 amino acids. For the CDR3, the DNA is TGTGCCAGCAGCTTAGATGTGTGGCAGAGGGTTCAAGAGACCCAGTACTTC. This sequence encodes CASSLDVWQRVQETQYF. The complete variable domain, with remaining parts taken from reference TRBV11-2 and TRBJ2-5, reads EAGVAQSPRYKIIEKRQSVAFWCNPISGHATLYWYQQILGQGPKLLIQFQNNGVVDDSQLPKDRFSAERLKGVDSTLKIQPAKLEDSAVYLCASSLDVWQRVQETQYFGPGTRLLVL.

The rearrangement uses TRBV9 and TRBJ2-3, with D perhaps matching TRBD1 (5 bases). Trimming removed 0 bases from V and 4 bases from J, with 12 bases in between. The CDR3 totals 15 residues. Per the germline V gene, CDR1 is SGDLS and CDR2 is YYNGEE. The CDR3 nucleotides are TGTGCCAGCAGCGTAGGGGGCCTATACGCAGATACGCAGTATTTT. Translation gives CASSVGGLYADTQYF.

The genes are TRBV19 and TRBJ1-1; maybe TRBD1 (5 bases). The ends were cut back, 3 bases at V and 4 bases at J, with 9 bases in the middle. CDR3 length: 13 amino acids. Germline V gene sequence: CDR1 LNHDA, CDR2 SQIVND (reference sequence). CDR3 nucleotide sequence: TGTGCCAGTAGTATTTCGGGGGTCACTGAAGCTTTCTTT. The encoded protein is CASSISGVTEAFF.

The chain recombines TRBV2 with TRBJ2-3; 13 nucleotides line up with TRBD2. CDR3 length: 19 amino acids. Germline V gene sequence: CDR1 SNHLY, CDR2 FYNNEI. The V and J ends lost 5 bases and 0 bases, in that order; junction bases with no gene match: 11. DNA of the CDR3: TGTGCCAGCAGTCGACTAGCGGGGGGCCTCGCCCTTAGCACAGATACGCAGTATTTT. This encodes CASSRLAGGLALSTDTQYF. Using reference TRBV2 and TRBJ2-3 for the parts outside the CDR3, the full variable domain is EPEVTQTPSHQVTQMGQEVILRCVPISNHLYFYWYRQILGQKVEFLVSFYNNEISEKSEIFDDQFSVERPDGSNFTLKIRSTKLEDSAMYFCASSRLAGGLALSTDTQYFGPGTRLTVL.

This clone was recorded once. The rearrangement links TRBV28 to TRBJ2-7; D perhaps matches TRBD2 (7 bases). Trimming cost V 3 bases and J 2 bases, with 14 bases left between them. The CDR3 extends over 15 amino acids. Looked up from germline, CDR1 is MDHEN and CDR2 is SYDVKM. The chain's CDR3 is CASSFSGGPTYEQYF. The CDR3, as DNA: TGTGCCAGCAGTTTTTCGGGGGGCCCTACCTACGAGCAGTACTTC.

This rearrangement joins TRBV6-5 to TRBJ2-7; 10 bases fit TRBD2. Trimming at V came to 4 bases and at J to 5 bases, leaving 8 bases not matched to a gene. This CDR3 has 15 residues. Germline loops: CDR1 MNHEY, CDR2 SVGAGI. The CDR3 is CASSSMASGSNEQYF. The CDR3 region has the DNA TGTGCCAGCAGTTCCATGGCTAGCGGGAGTAACGAGCAGTACTTC.

J is TRBJ2-7 and V is TRBV7-9, with TRBD2 matching 10 bases. The junction had 4 bases not matched to a gene; V was cut back by 2 bases and J by 3 bases. Germline CDR1 is SEHNR and CDR2 is FQNEAQ (reference sequence). This CDR3 comprises 15 residues. The DNA for the CDR3 is TGTGCCAGCAGCTTATCGGGACTAGCGAACTACGAGCAGTACTTC. This encodes CASSLSGLANYEQYF.

The chain couples TRBV29-1 to TRBJ2-1; 9 bases agree with TRBD2. Germline V gives CDR1 SQVTM, CDR2 ANQGSEA. The V segment lost 6 bases and the J segment 1 base; nucleotides outside the gene matches: 4. This CDR3 spans 14 amino acids. The CDR3 DNA reads TGCAGCGTCGAGCGGGAGGAATCCTACAATGAGCAGTTCTTC. This codes for CSVEREESYNEQFF.

V and J are TRBV7-2 and TRBJ2-6; the D gene is possibly TRBD1 (5 bases). Germline lookup yields CDR1 SGHTA and CDR2 FQGNSA. Between the trimmed V and J ends, which lost 1 base and 0 bases, there was a span of 10 bases. The CDR3 totals 17 residues. CDR3 sequence reads: CASSLVSGRSGANVLTF. The CDR3 nucleotides read TGTGCCAGCAGCTTAGTGTCAGGGCGCTCTGGGGCCAACGTCCTGACTTTC.

The chain carries TRBV25-1 and TRBJ1-4; 10 bases fit TRBD1. Trimming took 4 bases from V and 10 from J; bases not matched to a gene: 3. From germline, CDR1 is MGHDK and CDR2 SYGVNS. CDR3 size: 13 residues. The CDR3 loop reads CASSVGTGAKLFF. CDR3 bases: TGTGCCAGCAGTGTCGGGACAGGGGCAAAACTGTTTTTT.

V and J are TRBV19 and TRBJ1-2; perhaps TRBD1 as D (6 bases). The CDR3 runs to 15 residues. Trimming cost V 8 bases and J 3 bases, with 19 bases left between them. The V gene's germline CDR1 is LNHDA and CDR2 SQIVND (reference sequence). The CDR3 DNA reads TGTGCCAGTTCCCGCGCAGGGGAAAGCGACTATGGCTACACCTTC. Its protein is CASSRAGESDYGYTF.

The sample holds one count of this clone. The chain employs TRBV5-5 and TRBJ2-6; the D gene is possibly TRBD2 (6 bases). Trimming shortened V by 3 bases and J by 0 bases, and 13 bases separated the two germline ends. Germline V lookup: CDR1 SGHKS, CDR2 YYEKEE (reference sequence). The CDR3 runs to 17 residues. CDR3 sequence (DNA): TGTGCCAGCAGCTGGGACTTACGTAGCTCTGGGGCCAACGTCCTGACTTTC. It encodes CASSWDLRSSGANVLTF.

This chain links TRBV12-3 or TRBV12-4 with TRBJ1-1; TRBD1 is a possible D gene (6 bases). The CDR3 has 13 amino acids. V was shortened by 6 bases and J by 10 bases, with 18 bases between the two germline ends. The CDR3 protein is CASSPTQGRLAFF. CDR3 bases: TGTGCCAGCAGCCCAACACAGGGCCGCTTAGCTTTCTTT.

The chain carries TRBV6-5 and TRBJ1-3; D gene unclear. The germline CDR1 and CDR2 sequences are MNHEY and SVGAGI. CDR3 size: 12 residues. Trimming removed 7 bases from V and 5 bases from J, with 9 bases in between. CDR3 loop: CASTRDRNTIYF. CDR3 DNA sequence: TGTGCCAGCACTCGGGATCGAAACACCATATATTTT.

The gene calls are TRBV5-6 and TRBJ1-1; D is perhaps TRBD1 (5 bases). CDR3 length: 13 residues. Between the trimmed V and J ends, which lost 1 base and 5 bases, there was a span of 9 bases. From germline, CDR1 is SGHDT and CDR2 YYEEEE. The chain's CDR3 is CASSLQGLTEAFF. The CDR3 bases are TGTGCCAGCAGCTTGCAGGGTTTAACTGAAGCTTTCTTT.

The count of this clone is one. This sequence joins TRBV15 and TRBJ2-3; D not certain. The CDR3 runs to 14 residues. Deletions cut 0 bases from V and 1 base from J, with 5 bases between. Germline assignment: CDR1 LNHNV and CDR2 YYDKDF (reference sequence). CDR3 bases: TGTGCCACCAGCAGAGATCCTCGCACAGATACGCAGTATTTT. Residues: CATSRDPRTDTQYF.

This clone was recorded a few times. For the CDR3, the DNA is TGTGCCAGCAGTTTACCCGCCAGGGGGGTTAACGAGCAGTACTTC. Encoded protein: CASSLPARGVNEQYF. This chain connects TRBV28 to TRBJ2-7; D may be TRBD1 (7 bases). This CDR3 spans 15 amino acids. Germline loops: CDR1 MDHEN, CDR2 SYDVKM. V lost 2 bases and J lost 5, with 16 bases in between.

This chain uses TRBV5-4 with TRBJ2-5, with TRBD2 as a possible D gene (5 bases). Germline values: CDR1 SGHNT, CDR2 YYREEE (reference sequence). The CDR3 has 16 residues. Trimming cost V 4 bases and J 5 bases, with 21 bases left between them. CDR3 amino acids: CASSPEGFGRGETQYF. Here the CDR3 DNA reads TGTGCCAGCAGCCCCGAAGGTTTCGGTCGAGGGGAGACCCAGTACTTC.

This clone was counted between two and nine times. The chain combines TRBV5-5 with TRBJ2-5, with 9 bases aligning to TRBD2. Germline lookup yields CDR1 SGHKS and CDR2 YYEKEE (reference sequence). After removal of 4 bases from V and 5 bases from J, the junction contained 3 bases not matched to a gene. There are 13 residues in the CDR3. Here the CDR3 DNA reads TGTGCCAGCAGCCTAGCGGGGTTGGAGACCCAGTACTTC. The encoded protein is CASSLAGLETQYF.